This T cell receptor (beta chain) was documented in a study of cytomegalovirus exposure and HLA in healthy donors. V lost 6 bases to trimming and J lost 8 bases, with 17 bases between them. This CDR3 is built from 14 residues. CDR1 LNHDA and CDR2 SQIVND come from the germline V gene (reference sequence). Among the donors, all were healthy bone marrow donors. 13 Jbeta primers and 60 Vbeta primers were used for the PCR. Sequencing used immunoSEQ multiplex PCR; TCRdb keeps in-frame clones, though not all of them. Here the sample spans fewer than 150,000 clones, roughly 75% being singletons. This clone was counted only a few times.

The sequenced sample was PBMCs. V and J are TRBV19 and TRBJ2-1; perhaps TRBD2 as D (6 bases). This sequence was found in a man under 40 in good health. CDR3 sequence reads: CASSIRSGYDEQFF. The CDR3, as DNA: TGTGCCAGTAGCATTAGAAGCGGGTACGATGAGCAGTTCTTC.